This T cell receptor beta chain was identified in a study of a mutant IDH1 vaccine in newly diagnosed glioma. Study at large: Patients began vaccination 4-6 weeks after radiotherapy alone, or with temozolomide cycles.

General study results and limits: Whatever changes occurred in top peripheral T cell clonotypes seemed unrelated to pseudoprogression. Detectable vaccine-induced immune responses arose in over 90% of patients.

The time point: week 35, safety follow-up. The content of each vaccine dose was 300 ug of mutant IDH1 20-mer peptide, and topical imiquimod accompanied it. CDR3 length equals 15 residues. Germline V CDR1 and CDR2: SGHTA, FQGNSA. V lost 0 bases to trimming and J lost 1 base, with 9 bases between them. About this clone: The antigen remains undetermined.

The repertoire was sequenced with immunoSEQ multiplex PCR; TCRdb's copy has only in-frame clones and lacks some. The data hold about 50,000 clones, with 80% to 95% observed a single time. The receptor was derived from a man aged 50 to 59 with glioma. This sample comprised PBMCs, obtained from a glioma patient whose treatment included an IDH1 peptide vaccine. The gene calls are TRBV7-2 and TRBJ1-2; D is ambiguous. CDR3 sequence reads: CASSLARRGNYGYTF. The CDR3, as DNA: TGTGCCAGCAGCTTAGCCCGCCGGGGTAACTATGGCTACACCTTC.